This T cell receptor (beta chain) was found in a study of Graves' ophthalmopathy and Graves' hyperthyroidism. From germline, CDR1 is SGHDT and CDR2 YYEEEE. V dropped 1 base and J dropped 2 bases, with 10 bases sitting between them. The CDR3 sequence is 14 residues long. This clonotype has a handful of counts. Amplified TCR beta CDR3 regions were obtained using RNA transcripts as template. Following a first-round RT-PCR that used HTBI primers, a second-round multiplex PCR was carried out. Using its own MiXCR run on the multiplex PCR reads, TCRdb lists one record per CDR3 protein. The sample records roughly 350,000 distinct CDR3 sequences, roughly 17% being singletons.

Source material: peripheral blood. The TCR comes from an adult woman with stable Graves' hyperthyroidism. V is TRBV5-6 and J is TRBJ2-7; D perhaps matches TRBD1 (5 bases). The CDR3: CASSLPGSAYEQYF. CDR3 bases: TGTGCCAGCAGCTTGCCAGGGTCTGCCTACGAGCAGTACTTC.